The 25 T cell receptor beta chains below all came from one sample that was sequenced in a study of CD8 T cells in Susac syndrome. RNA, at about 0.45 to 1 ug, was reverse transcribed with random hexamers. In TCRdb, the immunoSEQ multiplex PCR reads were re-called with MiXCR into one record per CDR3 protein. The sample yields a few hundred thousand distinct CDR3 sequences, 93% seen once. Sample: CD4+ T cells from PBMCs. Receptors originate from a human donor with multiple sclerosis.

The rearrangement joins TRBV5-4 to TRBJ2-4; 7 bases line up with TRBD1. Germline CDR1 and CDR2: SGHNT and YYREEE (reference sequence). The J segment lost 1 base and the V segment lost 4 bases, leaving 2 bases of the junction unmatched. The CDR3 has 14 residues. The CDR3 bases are TGTGCCAGCAGCCTACAGGGGGCCAAAAACATTCAGTACTTC. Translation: CASSLQGAKNIQYF.

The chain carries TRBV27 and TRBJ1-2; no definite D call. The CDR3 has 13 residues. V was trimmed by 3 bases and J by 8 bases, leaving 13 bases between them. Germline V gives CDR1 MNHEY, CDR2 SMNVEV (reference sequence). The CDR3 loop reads CASSFLGLRGYTF. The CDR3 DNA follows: TGTGCCAGCAGTTTTTTAGGGTTGCGGGGCTACACCTTC.

This CDR3 is CATNRRVQPGELFF. The CDR3 DNA reads as TGTGCCACGAACCGGAGGGTTCAGCCCGGGGAGCTGTTTTTT. This chain connects TRBV28 to TRBJ2-2; D is possibly TRBD2 (6 bases). Germline values: CDR1 MDHEN, CDR2 SYDVKM. The CDR3 spans 14 residues. The V end lost 10 bases, the J end lost 6 bases, and 18 bases lay between the germline ends.

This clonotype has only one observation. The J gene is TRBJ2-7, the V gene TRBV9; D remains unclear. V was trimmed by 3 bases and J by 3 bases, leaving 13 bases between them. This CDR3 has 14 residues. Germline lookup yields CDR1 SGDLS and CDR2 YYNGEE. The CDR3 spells CASSDQRLGYEQYF. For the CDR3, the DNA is TGTGCCAGCAGCGACCAACGCTTGGGCTACGAGCAGTACTTC.

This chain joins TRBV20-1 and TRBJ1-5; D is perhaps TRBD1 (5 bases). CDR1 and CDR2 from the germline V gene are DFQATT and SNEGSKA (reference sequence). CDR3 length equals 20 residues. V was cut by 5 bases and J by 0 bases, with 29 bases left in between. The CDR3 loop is CSAASLKPSGVGSSNQPQHF. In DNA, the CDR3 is TGCAGTGCTGCCAGTCTTAAGCCCTCGGGGGTAGGGTCTAGCAATCAGCCCCAGCATTTT.

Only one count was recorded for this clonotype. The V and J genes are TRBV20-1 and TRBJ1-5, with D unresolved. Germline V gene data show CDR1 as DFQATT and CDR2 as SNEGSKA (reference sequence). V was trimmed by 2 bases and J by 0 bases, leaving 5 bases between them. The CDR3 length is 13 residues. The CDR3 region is CSARQYSNQPQHF. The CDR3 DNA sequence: TGCAGTGCTAGACAATATAGCAATCAGCCCCAGCATTTT.

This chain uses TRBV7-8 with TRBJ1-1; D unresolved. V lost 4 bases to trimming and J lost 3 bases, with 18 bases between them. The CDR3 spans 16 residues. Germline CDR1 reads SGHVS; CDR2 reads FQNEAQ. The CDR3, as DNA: TGTGCCAGCAGCTCCTACGGGGTTATCGGGGACACTGAAGCTTTCTTT. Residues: CASSSYGVIGDTEAFF.

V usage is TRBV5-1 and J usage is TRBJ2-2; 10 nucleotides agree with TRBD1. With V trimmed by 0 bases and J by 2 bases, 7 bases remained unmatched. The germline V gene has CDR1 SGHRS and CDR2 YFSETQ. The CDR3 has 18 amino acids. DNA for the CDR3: TGCGCCAGCAGCTTGGCCCGAAGGACAGGGGGTAACACCGGGGAGCTGTTTTTT. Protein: CASSLARRTGGNTGELFF. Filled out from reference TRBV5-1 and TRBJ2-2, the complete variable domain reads KAGVTQTPRYLIKTRGQQVTLSCSPISGHRSVSWYQQTPGQGLQFLFEYFSETQRNKGNFPGRFSGRQFSNSRSEMNVSTLELGDSALYLCASSLARRTGGNTGELFFGEGSRLTVL.

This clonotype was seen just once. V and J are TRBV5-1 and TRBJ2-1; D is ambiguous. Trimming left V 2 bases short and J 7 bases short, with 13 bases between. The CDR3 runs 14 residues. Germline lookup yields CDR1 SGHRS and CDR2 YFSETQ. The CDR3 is CASSFGHLGNEQFF. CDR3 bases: TGCGCCAGCAGCTTTGGGCACCTCGGGAATGAGCAGTTCTTC.

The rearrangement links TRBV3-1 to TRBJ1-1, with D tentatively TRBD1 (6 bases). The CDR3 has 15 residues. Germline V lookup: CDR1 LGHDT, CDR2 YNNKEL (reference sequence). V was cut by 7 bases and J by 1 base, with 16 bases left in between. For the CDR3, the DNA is TGTGCCAGCATCTACAGGGTAGGGTCGAACACTGAAGCTTTCTTT. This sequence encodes CASIYRVGSNTEAFF.

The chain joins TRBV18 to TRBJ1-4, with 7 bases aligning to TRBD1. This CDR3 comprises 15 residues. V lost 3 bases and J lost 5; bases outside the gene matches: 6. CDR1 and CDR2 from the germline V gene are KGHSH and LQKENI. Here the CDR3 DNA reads TGTGCCAGCTCACCGAGGACAGGAGAAAATGAAAAACTGTTTTTT. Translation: CASSPRTGENEKLFF.

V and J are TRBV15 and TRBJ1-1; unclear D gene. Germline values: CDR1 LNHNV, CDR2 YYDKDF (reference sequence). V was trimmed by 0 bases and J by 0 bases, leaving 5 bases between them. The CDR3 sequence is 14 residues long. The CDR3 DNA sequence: TGTGCCACCAGCAGAGATGGTATGAACACTGAAGCTTTCTTT. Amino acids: CATSRDGMNTEAFF.

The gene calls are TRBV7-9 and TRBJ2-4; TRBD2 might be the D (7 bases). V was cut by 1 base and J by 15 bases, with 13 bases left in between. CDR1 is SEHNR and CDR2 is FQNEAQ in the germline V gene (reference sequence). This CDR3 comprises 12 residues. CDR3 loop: CASSLEGGHRYF. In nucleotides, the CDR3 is TGTGCCAGCAGCTTAGAGGGGGGGCATCGGTACTTC. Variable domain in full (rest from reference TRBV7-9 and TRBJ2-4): DTGVSQNPRHKITKRGQNVTFRCDPISEHNRLYWYRQTLGQGPEFLTYFQNEAQLEKSRLLSDRFSAERPKGSFSTLEIQRTEQGDSAMYLCASSLEGGHRYFGAGTRLSVL.

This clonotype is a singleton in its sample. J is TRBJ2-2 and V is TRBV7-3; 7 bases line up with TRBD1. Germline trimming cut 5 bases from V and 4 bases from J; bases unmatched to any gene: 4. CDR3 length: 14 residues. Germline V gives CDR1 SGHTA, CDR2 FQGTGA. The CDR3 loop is CASSADRITGELFF. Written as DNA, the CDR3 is TGTGCCAGCAGCGCGGACAGGATCACCGGGGAGCTGTTTTTT.

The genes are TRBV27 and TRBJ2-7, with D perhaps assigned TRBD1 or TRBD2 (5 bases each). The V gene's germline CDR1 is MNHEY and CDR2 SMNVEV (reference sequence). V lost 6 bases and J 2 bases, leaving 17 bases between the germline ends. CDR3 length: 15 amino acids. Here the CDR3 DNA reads TGTGCCAGCAGCCCGGGACCCCTGCGACCCTACGAGCAGTACTTC. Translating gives CASSPGPLRPYEQYF.

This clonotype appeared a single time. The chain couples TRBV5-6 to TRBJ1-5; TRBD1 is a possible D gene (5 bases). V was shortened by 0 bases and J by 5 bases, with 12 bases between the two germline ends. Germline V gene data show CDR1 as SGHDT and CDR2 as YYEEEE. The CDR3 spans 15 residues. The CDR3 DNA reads TGTGCCAGCAGCTTGGGCCCGACGGGGCATCAGCCCCAGCATTTT. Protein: CASSLGPTGHQPQHF.

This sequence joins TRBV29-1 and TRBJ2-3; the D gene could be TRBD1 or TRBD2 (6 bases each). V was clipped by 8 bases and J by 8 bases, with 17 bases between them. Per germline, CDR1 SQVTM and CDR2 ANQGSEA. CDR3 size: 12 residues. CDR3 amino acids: CSPGWGAGTQYF. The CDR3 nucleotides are TGCAGCCCCGGGTGGGGGGCGGGTACGCAGTATTTT.

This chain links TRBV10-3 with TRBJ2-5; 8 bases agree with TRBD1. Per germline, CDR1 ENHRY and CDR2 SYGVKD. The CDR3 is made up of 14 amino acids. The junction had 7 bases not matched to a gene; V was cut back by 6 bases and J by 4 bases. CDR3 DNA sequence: TGTGCCATCAGGGGTGCAGACAGGGGAGAGACCCAGTACTTC. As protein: CAIRGADRGETQYF.

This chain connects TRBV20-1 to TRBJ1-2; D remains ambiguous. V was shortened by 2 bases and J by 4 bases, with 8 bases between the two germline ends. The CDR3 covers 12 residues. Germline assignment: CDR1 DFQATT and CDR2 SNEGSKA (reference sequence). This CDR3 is CSARSSPYGYTF. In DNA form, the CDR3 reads TGCAGTGCTAGATCCAGTCCCTATGGCTACACCTTC.

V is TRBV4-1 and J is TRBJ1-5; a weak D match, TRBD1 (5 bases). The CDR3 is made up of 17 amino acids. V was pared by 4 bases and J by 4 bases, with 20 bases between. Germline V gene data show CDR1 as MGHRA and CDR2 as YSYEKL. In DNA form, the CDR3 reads TGCGCCAGCAGCCCAGCAGGGTCCAGGGCCGCGAATCAGCCCCAGCATTTT. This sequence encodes CASSPAGSRAANQPQHF.

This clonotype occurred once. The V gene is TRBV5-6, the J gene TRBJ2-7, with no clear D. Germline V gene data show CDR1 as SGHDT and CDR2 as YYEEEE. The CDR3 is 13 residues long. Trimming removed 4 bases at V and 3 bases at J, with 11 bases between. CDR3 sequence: CASSQYSLYEQYV. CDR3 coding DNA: TGTGCCAGCAGCCAATACTCCCTCTACGAGCAGTACGTC.

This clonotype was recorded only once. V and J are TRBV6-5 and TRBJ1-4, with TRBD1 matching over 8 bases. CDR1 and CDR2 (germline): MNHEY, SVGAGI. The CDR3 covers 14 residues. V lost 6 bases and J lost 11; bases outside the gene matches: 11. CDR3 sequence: CASSYDRGVGKLFF. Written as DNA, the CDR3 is TGTGCCAGCAGCTATGACAGGGGTGTCGGGAAACTGTTTTTT.

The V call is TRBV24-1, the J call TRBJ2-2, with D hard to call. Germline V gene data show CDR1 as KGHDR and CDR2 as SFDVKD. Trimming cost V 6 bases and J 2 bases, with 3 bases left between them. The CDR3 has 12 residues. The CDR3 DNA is TGTGCCACCAGTTCCAACACCGGGGAGCTGTTTTTT. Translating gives CATSSNTGELFF.

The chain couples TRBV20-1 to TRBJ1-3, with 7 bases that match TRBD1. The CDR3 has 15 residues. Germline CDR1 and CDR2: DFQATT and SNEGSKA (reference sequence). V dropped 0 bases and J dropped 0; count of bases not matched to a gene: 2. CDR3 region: CSARDGTVSGNTIYF. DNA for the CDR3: TGCAGTGCTAGAGACGGGACAGTCTCTGGAAACACCATATATTTT.

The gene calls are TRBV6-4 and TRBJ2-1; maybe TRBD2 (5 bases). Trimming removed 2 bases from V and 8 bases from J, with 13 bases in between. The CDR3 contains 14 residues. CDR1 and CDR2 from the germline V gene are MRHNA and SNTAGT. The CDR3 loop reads CASSDAGVSDEQFF. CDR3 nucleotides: TGTGCCAGCAGTGACGCCGGGGTGAGCGATGAGCAGTTCTTC.